The 32 T cell receptor beta chains reported below all come from one sample, sequenced in a study of cytomegalovirus exposure and HLA in healthy donors. Vbeta (60) and Jbeta (13) primers were used in the PCR. Only in-frame clones appear in the TCRdb table, and some are missing; sequencing was by immunoSEQ multiplex PCR. The sample gives about 160,000 clones, around 78% of which show up once; just over 3% is in the top ten. Material for sequencing was PBMCs. The receptor set was obtained from a woman in her thirties or forties in good health and CMV-seronegative.

The J gene is TRBJ2-3, the V gene TRBV18; TRBD1 matches 7 bases. Looked up from germline, CDR1 is KGHSH and CDR2 is LQKENI. The CDR3 consists of 16 residues. J gave up 4 bases and V 4 bases, and 11 bases lay outside the gene matches. The CDR3 protein is CASSQYGQVGADTQYF. CDR3 in DNA: TGTGCCAGCTCACAGTACGGACAGGTCGGGGCAGATACGCAGTATTTT.

This clone was counted once. This chain joins TRBV19 and TRBJ2-7; D unresolved. The V gene's germline CDR1 is LNHDA and CDR2 SQIVND (reference sequence). The CDR3 length is 14 residues. V gave up 3 bases and J gave up 3 bases, with 12 bases separating them. The CDR3 coding sequence is TGTGCCAGTAGTATGGAGCCGGAAGACTACGAGCAGTACTTC. Amino acids: CASSMEPEDYEQYF.

This chain uses TRBV23-1 with TRBJ2-1, with 7 bases that match TRBD1. TRBV23-1 is an open reading frame, and its role is uncertain. The CDR3 spans 17 residues. The J segment lost 3 bases and the V segment lost 3 bases, leaving 11 bases of the junction unmatched. DNA of the CDR3: TGCGCCAGCAGTCAGCGTCATGACAGGGCCTTCTACAATGAGCAGTTCTTC. Encoded protein: CASSQRHDRAFYNEQFF.

The chain uses TRBV29-1 and TRBJ1-5; tentatively, D is TRBD1 (5 bases). Germline V gives CDR1 SQVTM, CDR2 ANQGSEA. The CDR3 runs 12 residues. Trimming took off 4 bases at V and 1 base at J, with 5 bases between the two ends. The CDR3 sequence: CSVAGSNQPQHF. The CDR3 region has the DNA TGCAGCGTTGCAGGGAGCAATCAGCCCCAGCATTTT.

V usage is TRBV7-9 and J usage is TRBJ2-5; 8 nucleotides align to TRBD2. The CDR3 contains 15 residues. Germline assignment: CDR1 SEHNR and CDR2 FQNEAQ (reference sequence). V lost 4 bases, J lost 5 bases, and 9 bases stayed unmatched. Here the CDR3 DNA reads TGTGCCAGCAGCTCTCCGGGGGGGCTGCGGGAGACCCAGTACTTC. It yields the protein CASSSPGGLRETQYF.

The genes are TRBV7-2 and TRBJ1-1, with D possibly TRBD1 on 5 matching bases. The CDR3 sequence is 16 residues long. Trimming left V 5 bases short and J 1 base short, with 17 bases between. The germline V gene encodes CDR1 SGHTA and CDR2 FQGNSA. CDR3 loop: CASSGAEGWKNTEAFF. CDR3 in DNA: TGTGCCAGCAGCGGGGCGGAAGGGTGGAAGAACACTGAAGCTTTCTTT.

This CDR3 reads CASRLDGWDREHTEAFF. The CDR3 coding sequence is TGTGCAAGTCGCTTAGACGGGTGGGACAGGGAGCACACTGAAGCTTTCTTT. The chain joins TRBV12-2 to TRBJ1-1; the D segment call TRBD1 is taken from the table without a DNA check. TRBV12-2 is termed a pseudogene. The CDR3 totals 17 residues.

V usage is TRBV19 and J usage is TRBJ1-4; TRBD1 matches 7 bases. Germline V CDR1 and CDR2: LNHDA, SQIVND (reference sequence). V lost 3 bases to trimming and J lost 8 bases; unmatched junction nucleotides: 9. This CDR3 has 15 amino acids. CDR3 nucleotides: TGTGCCAGTAGTATCGTCCGGGACAGAGGGGAAAAACTGTTTTTT. Residues: CASSIVRDRGEKLFF.

The V call is TRBV9, the J call TRBJ1-2; tentative D call: TRBD1 (6 bases). CDR3 length equals 15 residues. Looked up from germline, CDR1 is SGDLS and CDR2 is YYNGEE. V was trimmed by 3 bases and J by 1 base, leaving 13 bases between them. The DNA for the CDR3 is TGTGCCAGCAGCGCCGTTCAGGGGTATAACTATGGCTACACCTTC. The encoded protein is CASSAVQGYNYGYTF.

This chain links TRBV5-1 with TRBJ2-7; possible D gene TRBD2, 5 bases. CDR1 is SGHRS and CDR2 is YFSETQ in the germline V gene. The CDR3 is made up of 13 amino acids. V was shortened by 3 bases and J by 1 base, with 8 bases between the two germline ends. Here the CDR3 reads CASSWEYSYEQYF. In DNA form, the CDR3 reads TGCGCCAGCAGCTGGGAGTATTCCTACGAGCAGTACTTC. The variable domain in full, with the rest retrieved from reference TRBV5-1 and TRBJ2-7, is KAGVTQTPRYLIKTRGQQVTLSCSPISGHRSVSWYQQTPGQGLQFLFEYFSETQRNKGNFPGRFSGRQFSNSRSEMNVSTLELGDSALYLCASSWEYSYEQYFGPGTRLTVT.

The genes are TRBV18 and TRBJ1-6; D may be TRBD1 (6 bases). CDR3 length: 19 residues. Germline V CDR1 and CDR2: KGHSH, LQKENI. Deletions cut 0 bases from V and 0 bases from J, with 15 bases between. CDR3 DNA: TGTGCCAGCTCACCACCCGGACAGTGGACCCTCTCCTATAATTCACCCCTCCACTTT. Encoded protein: CASSPPGQWTLSYNSPLHF. The full variable domain, with the rest looked up from reference TRBV18 and TRBJ1-6, is NAGVMQNPRHLVRRRGQEARLRCSPMKGHSHVYWYRQLPEEGLKFMVYLQKENIIDESGMPKERFSAEFPKEGPSILRIQQVVRGDSAAYFCASSPPGQWTLSYNSPLHFGNGTRLTVT.

The chain has TRBV6-1 and TRBJ2-5; D perhaps matches TRBD2 (5 bases). The V gene's germline CDR1 is MNHNS and CDR2 SASEGT. The CDR3 covers 15 residues. V lost 5 bases and J lost 2, with 15 bases in between. CDR3 nucleotides: TGTGCCAGCAGTCGGGGTAGTGTTACACAAGAGACCCAGTACTTC. It encodes CASSRGSVTQETQYF.

The rearrangement joins TRBV19 to TRBJ1-3; D not certain. Germline-derived CDR1 and CDR2 are LNHDA and SQIVND (reference sequence). V gave up 5 bases and J gave up 3 bases, with 17 bases separating them. CDR3 length equals 16 residues. The CDR3 protein is CASSPTTTRIGNTIYF. The DNA for the CDR3 is TGTGCCAGTAGTCCGACAACCACCAGGATTGGAAACACCATATATTTT.

V gene TRBV10-2 combines with J gene TRBJ2-1, with 12 positions matching TRBD2. The CDR3 runs 16 residues. Germline CDR1 reads WSHSY; CDR2 reads SAAADI. V shed 3 bases, J shed 3 bases, and the junction held 3 bases outside the gene matches. Here the CDR3 reads CASSDSTSGGYNEQFF. The CDR3 DNA is TGCGCCAGCAGTGATTCGACTAGCGGGGGCTACAATGAGCAGTTCTTC.

This chain links TRBV11-1 with TRBJ2-1, with D perhaps TRBD2 (6 bases). The V gene's germline CDR1 is SGHAT and CDR2 FQDESV (reference sequence). This CDR3 is built from 16 residues. Deletions cut 6 bases from V and 0 bases from J, with 15 bases between. The CDR3 sequence is CASSSTGTGSYNEQFF. CDR3 in DNA: TGTGCCAGCAGTTCCACCGGGACTGGCTCCTACAATGAGCAGTTCTTC.

V gene TRBV5-1 combines with J gene TRBJ2-5; 10 bases are a match to TRBD2. The germline V gene encodes CDR1 SGHRS and CDR2 YFSETQ. V shed 4 bases, J shed 3 bases, and the junction held 3 bases outside the gene matches. The length of the CDR3 is 14 residues. CDR3 nucleotides: TGCGCCAGCAGCCTCGGGACTAGCGAAGAGACCCAGTACTTC. Its protein product is CASSLGTSEETQYF. Using reference TRBV5-1 and TRBJ2-5 for the parts outside the CDR3, the full variable domain is KAGVTQTPRYLIKTRGQQVTLSCSPISGHRSVSWYQQTPGQGLQFLFEYFSETQRNKGNFPGRFSGRQFSNSRSEMNVSTLELGDSALYLCASSLGTSEETQYFGPGTRLLVL.

This rearrangement joins TRBV6-5 to TRBJ1-2, with 10 positions matching TRBD1. The germline V gene encodes CDR1 MNHEY and CDR2 SVGAGI. CDR3 size: 15 residues. With V trimmed by 5 bases and J by 7 bases, 10 bases remained unmatched. In DNA form, the CDR3 reads TGTGCCAGCAGTGGGACAGGGGAGGGTAGGGGTGGCTACACCTTC. Translated, it gives CASSGTGEGRGGYTF.

The V and J genes are TRBV11-3 and TRBJ2-7; D is unresolved. Germline values: CDR1 SGHNT, CDR2 YENEEA. Trimming took 1 base from V and 0 from J, leaving 7 bases between them. This CDR3 spans 14 amino acids. CDR3 loop: CASSLVRTSYEQYF. The CDR3 DNA reads TGTGCCAGCAGCTTAGTCAGAACCTCCTACGAGCAGTACTTC.

This clone was detected only a few times. The chain is built from TRBV4-1 and TRBJ2-3; 11 nucleotides align to TRBD2. This CDR3 spans 18 amino acids. CDR1 is MGHRA and CDR2 is YSYEKL in the germline V gene. Trimming at V came to 3 bases and at J to 5 bases, leaving 13 bases not matched to a gene. CDR3 residues: CASSQYPVAGGPGDTQYF. CDR3 in DNA: TGCGCCAGCAGCCAGTACCCTGTAGCGGGGGGGCCCGGAGATACGCAGTATTTT.

The gene calls are TRBV6-1 and TRBJ1-1; a weak D match, TRBD1 (6 bases). V was cut by 7 bases and J by 5 bases, with 14 bases left in between. Germline loops: CDR1 MNHNS, CDR2 SASEGT. This CDR3 has 13 amino acids. CDR3 bases: TGTGCCAGCAAGTACAGGGAAACAACTGAAGCTTTCTTT. This encodes CASKYRETTEAFF.

This clone has a single count. V gene TRBV2 combines with J gene TRBJ1-2; 7 bases are shared with TRBD1. This CDR3 is 14 amino acids long. J lost 2 bases, V lost 4 bases, and 4 bases had no gene match. Germline-derived CDR1 and CDR2 are SNHLY and FYNNEI. DNA of the CDR3: TGTGCCAGCAGTGTGGAGACAGGGAACTATGGCTACACCTTC. It is translated as CASSVETGNYGYTF.

The CDR3 reads CASRGAGTNYGYTF. DNA of the CDR3: TGTGCCAGCAGGGGCGCAGGGACTAACTATGGCTACACCTTC. V is TRBV6-6 and J is TRBJ1-2; weak D call: TRBD1 (5 bases). With 6 bases removed from V and 0 bases from J, the gap between germline ends came to 11 bases. Germline loops: CDR1 MNHNY, CDR2 SVGAGI (reference sequence). The CDR3 has 14 amino acids.

The V gene is TRBV7-9, the J gene TRBJ2-3; 10 nucleotides agree with TRBD2. CDR3 length: 15 amino acids. Germline trimming cut 2 bases from V and 3 bases from J; bases unmatched to any gene: 2. The germline V gene has CDR1 SEHNR and CDR2 FQNEAQ (reference sequence). CDR3 residues: CASSLIAGGTDTQYF. In DNA form, the CDR3 reads TGTGCCAGCAGCTTAATAGCGGGGGGTACAGATACGCAGTATTTT.

The rearrangement links TRBV4-1 to TRBJ2-3; 8 nucleotides match TRBD1. J lost 4 bases, V lost 6 bases, and 15 bases had no gene match. The CDR3 has 17 amino acids. Germline V lookup: CDR1 MGHRA, CDR2 YSYEKL. DNA of the CDR3: TGCGCCAGCAGACACCCAACAGGGGGAGTTGTAGCAGATACGCAGTATTTT. It translates to CASRHPTGGVVADTQYF.

CDR3 coding DNA: TGTGCCAGCAGCTCAGTCCCCGGGACAGGGCCCGTCTCGGCCAACGTCCTGACTTTC. Its translation is CASSSVPGTGPVSANVLTF. This chain joins TRBV7-8 and TRBJ2-6, with 9 bases aligning to TRBD1. Germline CDR1 and CDR2: SGHVS and FQNEAQ. CDR3 length equals 19 residues. The J segment lost 6 bases and the V segment lost 4 bases, leaving 16 bases of the junction unmatched.

The chain carries TRBV6-5 and TRBJ1-1; D gene ambiguous. There are 13 residues in the CDR3. Per the germline V gene, CDR1 is MNHEY and CDR2 is SVGAGI. Trimming pared 5 bases from V and 7 bases from J, leaving 14 bases between. In nucleotides, the CDR3 is TGTGCCAGCAGTCCCGATCGGAGCTTTGAAGCTTTCTTT. Translation: CASSPDRSFEAFF.

This clone was observed once. V is TRBV28 and J is TRBJ2-7; tentative D call: TRBD1 (7 bases). V was pared by 8 bases and J by 2 bases, with 10 bases between. This CDR3 region has 12 residues. Germline CDR1 is MDHEN and CDR2 is SYDVKM. The CDR3 bases are TGTGCCAGCGCGGGACAGCCCTACGAGCAGTACTTC. As protein: CASAGQPYEQYF.

This clone was recorded once. The rearrangement uses TRBV5-6 and TRBJ2-5, with no clear D. Trimming cost V 1 base and J 0 bases, with 7 bases left between them. This CDR3 is 14 amino acids long. The V gene's germline CDR1 is SGHDT and CDR2 YYEEEE. CDR3 loop: CASSLNRDQETQYF. The CDR3 nucleotides read TGTGCCAGCAGCTTGAATCGGGACCAAGAGACCCAGTACTTC.

The CDR3 nucleotides are TGTGCCAGCAGCCAGGGGCCTGGAAACACCGGGGAGCTGTTTTTT. It yields the protein CASSQGPGNTGELFF. This chain uses TRBV11-3 with TRBJ2-2, with D tentatively TRBD1 (6 bases). This CDR3 comprises 15 residues. Germline CDR1 reads SGHNT; CDR2 reads YENEEA. With 5 bases removed from V and 2 bases from J, the gap between germline ends came to 12 bases. The whole variable domain, filled in from reference TRBV11-3 and TRBJ2-2, reads EAGVVQSPRYKIIEKKQPVAFWCNPISGHNTLYWYLQNLGQGPELLIRYENEEAVDDSQLPKDRFSAERLKGVDSTLKIQPAELGDSAVYLCASSQGPGNTGELFFGEGSRLTVL.

V is TRBV9 and J is TRBJ2-5, with D perhaps matching TRBD1 (6 bases). The CDR3 has 16 residues. The V end lost 2 bases, the J end lost 5 bases, and 19 bases lay between the germline ends. Germline CDR1 is SGDLS and CDR2 is YYNGEE. Here the CDR3 DNA reads TGTGCCAGCAGCGTCGGGGTAGGGGGTATAATGGAGACCCAGTACTTC. Translation: CASSVGVGGIMETQYF.

The V gene is TRBV7-9, the J gene TRBJ2-7; D is perhaps TRBD1 (6 bases). Trimming took 4 bases from V and 0 from J, leaving 13 bases between them. Germline V gene sequence: CDR1 SEHNR, CDR2 FQNEAQ (reference sequence). The CDR3 extends over 15 amino acids. The DNA of the CDR3 is TGTGCCAGCAGCTCCCCGGACAGAAACTCCTACGAGCAGTACTTC. Protein product: CASSSPDRNSYEQYF.

V gene TRBV12-5 combines with J gene TRBJ1-1; D is perhaps TRBD1 (5 bases). The V end lost 11 bases, the J end lost 0 bases, and 13 bases lay between the germline ends. CDR1 is LGHNT and CDR2 is FRNRAP in the germline V gene. The CDR3 sequence is 13 residues long. The CDR3 DNA reads as TGTGCTGGCCAGGGAGGAATGAACACTGAAGCTTTCTTT. Amino acids: CAGQGGMNTEAFF. The variable domain in full, with the rest retrieved from reference TRBV12-5 and TRBJ1-1, is DARVTQTPRHKVTEMGQEVTMRCQPILGHNTVFWYRQTMMQGLELLAYFRNRAPLDDSGMPKDRFSAEMPDATLATLKIQPSEPRDSAVYFCAGQGGMNTEAFFGQGTRLTVV.